This T cell receptor beta chain was observed in a study of OX40 agonist ivuxolimab in advanced cancers. Study context: The group had a mean age of around 60 years, ranged from 23 to 79, and was 80% to 85% male. Partial responses were observed in three patients, of whom one had hepatocellular carcinoma and two had cutaneous melanoma. Study-level points and caveats: Fewer expanded clones were found on average in CD4+ than in CD8+ T cells.

With respect to this clone: Its antigen is unidentified.

V was pared by 4 bases and J by 6 bases, with 10 bases of the junction left unmatched. Germline V lookup: CDR1 SGHNT, CDR2 YENEEA. The CDR3 spans 16 residues. On cycle 4 day 1 and cycle 7 day 1, as well as at baseline, blood was sampled. TCRdb's copy holds only in-frame clones and misses some; the assay was immunoSEQ multiplex PCR. The data show under 65,000 clones, about 81% seen once. This receptor was taken from an adult with an advanced solid tumor such as melanoma, head and neck, liver or kidney cancer. The sample here was CD4+ or CD8+ T cells sorted from blood, taken in a trial of the OX40 agonist ivuxolimab. The V call is TRBV11-3, the J call TRBJ2-1; the match to TRBD2 covers 9 bases. The CDR3 nucleotides are TGTGCCAGCAGCTCGTCAGGGCTAGCGGGGTCCAATGAGCAGTTCTTC. The encoded protein is CASSSSGLAGSNEQFF.